This T cell receptor (beta chain) comes out of a study of blood T cell repertoires in COVID-19. TCRdb's table, derived via immunoSEQ multiplex PCR, lists solely in-frame clones and lacks some. The sample records 150,000 to 200,000 clones, 80% to 85% being singletons. There are 14 residues in the CDR3. The V and J ends lost 7 bases and 0 bases respectively, with 13 bases between them. Germline V lookup: CDR1 SNHLY, CDR2 FYNNEI. This chain links TRBV2 with TRBJ2-7, with D tentatively TRBD1 (6 bases). The TCR originated in a woman in her 30s who had been exposed to COVID-19. The sample taken for sequencing was PBMCs or T cells enriched from blood (not recorded which). This chain's CDR3 is CASMYTGSSYEQYF. The DNA for the CDR3 is TGTGCCAGCATGTATACAGGGAGCTCCTACGAGCAGTACTTC.